Listed below are T cell receptor beta chains from one sample, sequenced in a study of long-term antiretroviral therapy in people with HIV. TCRdb keeps only in-frame clones here, not all; method: immunoSEQ multiplex PCR. This sample has roughly 38,000 clones, with roughly 78% found just once. The sample was unsorted PBMCs, taken 3.4 years after starting antiretroviral therapy. The receptor source for this set is a man under 40 with HIV. The CDR3 runs from the conserved cysteine through the conserved F or W. The D gene is left open where the match is weak. Expanded clones get a size class; other rows say once, few or many, or leave the size out.

v_call	d_call	j_call	clone_size	cdr3_aa	cdr3_nt
TRBV7-9	NA	TRBJ2-1	NA	CASSLDEEAPGSYNEQFF	TGTGCCAGCAGCTTGGATGAAGAAGCCCCCGGCTCCTACAATGAGCAGTTCTTC
TRBV5-5	TRBD2	TRBJ2-7	NA	CASSAPLAGEYEQYF	TGTGCCAGCAGCGCCCCACTGGCGGGAGAGTACGAGCAGTACTTC
TRBV6-1	NA	TRBJ1-1	NA	CASSFGHLVNTEAFF	TGTGCCAGCAGTTTTGGACACCTCGTGAACACTGAAGCTTTCTTT
TRBV7-9	TRBD2	TRBJ2-1	NA	CASSLAPSGRYNEQFF	TGTGCCAGCAGCTTAGCGCCTAGCGGGAGATACAATGAGCAGTTCTTC
TRBV5-6	NA	TRBJ2-1	few	CATLARTINEQFF	TGTGCCACCTTAGCCCGGACTATCAATGAGCAGTTCTTC
TRBV25-1	NA	TRBJ1-5	NA	CASSEYAGPQHF	TGTGCCAGCAGTGAATATGCCGGGCCCCAGCATTTT
TRBV27	NA	TRBJ2-2	NA	CASSERGATGELFF	TGTGCCAGCAGTGAACGGGGGGCGACCGGGGAGCTGTTTTTT
TRBV14	NA	TRBJ1-1	NA	CASSQGLGKGNTEAFF	TGTGCCAGCAGCCAAGGGTTGGGGAAAGGGAACACTGAAGCTTTCTTT
TRBV18	TRBD2	TRBJ2-1	NA	CASSPRLAGVSGNEQFF	TGTGCCAGCTCACCACGACTAGCGGGAGTTAGCGGCAATGAGCAGTTCTTC
TRBV18	NA	TRBJ2-5	NA	CASSPRSAGGYETQYF	TGTGCCAGCTCACCACGATCGGCAGGGGGGTACGAGACCCAGTACTTC
TRBV6-6	NA	TRBJ1-4	NA	CASRWASTNEKLFF	TGTGCCAGCAGATGGGCCTCAACTAATGAAAAACTGTTTTTT
TRBV13	NA	TRBJ2-2	NA	CASSFGGATGELFF	TGTGCCAGCAGCTTCGGAGGGGCCACCGGGGAGCTGTTTTTT
TRBV28	NA	TRBJ2-2	once	CASSFWQAAPGELFF	TGTGCCAGCAGTTTTTGGCAGGCCGCCCCCGGGGAGCTGTTTTTT
TRBV5-1	NA	TRBJ2-3	NA	CASSFSGPRTDTQYF	TGCGCCAGCAGCTTCAGCGGGCCTCGCACAGATACGCAGTATTTT
TRBV11-2	NA	TRBJ2-7	NA	CASGEPPGGEQYF	TGTGCCAGCGGAGAGCCTCCTGGGGGCGAGCAGTACTTC
TRBV7-9	TRBD2	TRBJ2-3	NA	CASSPPWEGQDTQYF	TGTGCCAGCAGCCCCCCGTGGGAGGGCCAGGATACGCAGTATTTT
TRBV28	NA	TRBJ1-5	NA	CASSYDSNQPQHF	TGTGCCAGCAGCTACGACAGCAATCAGCCCCAGCATTTT